Listed below are T cell receptor beta chains from one sample, sequenced in a study of T-cell memory formation after mild COVID-19. TCRdb re-derived calls from the 5' RACE reads in MiXCR, one entry per CDR3 protein. This table holds 250,000 to 400,000 distinct CDR3 sequences, roughly an eighth found once. The sequenced material came from PBMCs or a T cell subset sorted from them (not recorded which). The source is a man between 18 and 29 years old who had mild COVID-19 (a few samples of this study predate the infection). Cell type and time point are not known. Both conserved end residues are part of each CDR3. D genes are given only for firm matches. Expanded clones are given a class, and other clones once, few, many or no size at all.

clone_size	v_call	j_call	d_call	cdr3_nt	cdr3_aa
NA	TRBV20-1	TRBJ2-7	NA	TGCAGTGCTGTAATCTTTCCGAAGGGGCGCTACGAGCAGTACTTC	CSAVIFPKGRYEQYF
NA	TRBV4-1	TRBJ2-1	TRBD2	TGCGCCAGCAGCCAAGATCCCCCTAGCGGGGGCCCCGAGCAGTTCTTC	CASSQDPPSGGPEQFF
NA	TRBV9	TRBJ1-2	TRBD1	TGTGCCAGCAGCGTAGACCTACAGGGGGCGAACTATGGCTACACCTTC	CASSVDLQGANYGYTF
few	TRBV10-2	TRBJ2-3	TRBD2	TGCGCCAGCAGTGACGGGGGGAGGACAGATACGCAGTATTTT	CASSDGGRTDTQYF
NA	TRBV7-9	TRBJ2-3	NA	TGTGCCAGCAGCTCCCAGGGGGGGCGCACAGATACGCAGTATTTT	CASSSQGGRTDTQYF
NA	TRBV18	TRBJ1-4	NA	TGTGCCAGCTCACCCAGGAGGGGACTAGATGAAAAACTGTTTTTT	CASSPRRGLDEKLFF
few	TRBV20-1	TRBJ2-5	NA	TGCAGTGCTAGATCCGGGGCACCGGGAGTCCAAGAGACCCAGTACTTC	CSARSGAPGVQETQYF
NA	TRBV4-3	TRBJ1-4	NA	TGCGCCAGCAGCCAGAATAAGGCTCTAACTAATGAAAAACTGTTTTTT	CASSQNKALTNEKLFF
many	TRBV5-1	TRBJ1-2	NA	TGCGCCAGCAGCTTGTCTCCAGGGTCGAACTATGGCTACACCTTC	CASSLSPGSNYGYTF
few	TRBV7-2	TRBJ2-2	TRBD2	TGTGCCAGCAGCCCCGGGACTAGAAGTTCCGGGGAGCTGTTTTTT	CASSPGTRSSGELFF
NA	TRBV19	TRBJ2-3	NA	TGTGCCAGCAAAGCAGGGTTGGGGTCAGATACGCAGTATTTT	CASKAGLGSDTQYF
NA	TRBV7-9	TRBJ2-1	NA	TGTGCCGTCGAGTCGGACTCCTACAATGAGCAGTTCTTC	CAVESDSYNEQFF
NA	TRBV20-1	TRBJ2-7	TRBD2	TGCAGTGCTAGAGATCCTAGCGGGGGGGACTCCTACGAGCAGTACTTC	CSARDPSGGDSYEQYF
NA	TRBV5-1	TRBJ1-3	NA	TGCGCCAGCAGCTTTACCGGGCAATCGACGGGGGGAAACACCATATATTTT	CASSFTGQSTGGNTIYF
few	TRBV4-3	TRBJ2-6	TRBD1	TGCGCCAGCAGCCAAGAGGGACAGATAATCTCTGGGGCCAACGTCCTGACTTTC	CASSQEGQIISGANVLTF
few	TRBV18	TRBJ1-6	NA	TGTGCCAGCTCACCAGGGACACGGCTGGGTTCACCCCCAGGTTCACCCCTCCACTTT	CASSPGTRLGSPPGSPLHF
many	TRBV11-2	TRBJ2-2	NA	TGTGCCAGCAGCTTAGATTGGGCTTCCGGGGAGCTGTTTTTT	CASSLDWASGELFF
many	TRBV7-3	TRBJ2-3	TRBD2	TGTGCCAGCAGCCTGCGACTAGCAAGCACAGATACGCAGTATTTT	CASSLRLASTDTQYF
NA	TRBV29-1	TRBJ1-1	TRBD1	TGCAGCGCACCGACAGGGGGGACTGAAGCTTTCTTT	CSAPTGGTEAFF